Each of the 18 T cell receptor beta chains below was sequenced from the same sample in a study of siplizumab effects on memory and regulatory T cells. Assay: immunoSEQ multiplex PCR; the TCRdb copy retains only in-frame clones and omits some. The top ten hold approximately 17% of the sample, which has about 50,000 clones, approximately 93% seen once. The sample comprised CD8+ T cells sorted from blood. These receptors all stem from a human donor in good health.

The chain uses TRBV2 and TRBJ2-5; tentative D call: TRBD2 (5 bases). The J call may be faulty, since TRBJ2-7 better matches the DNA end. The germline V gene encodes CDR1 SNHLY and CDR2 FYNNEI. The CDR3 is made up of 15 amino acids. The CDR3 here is CASRPLTSLGYEQYF. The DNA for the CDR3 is TGTGCCAGCAGACCTCTCACTAGTCTCGGCTACGAGCAGTACTTC.

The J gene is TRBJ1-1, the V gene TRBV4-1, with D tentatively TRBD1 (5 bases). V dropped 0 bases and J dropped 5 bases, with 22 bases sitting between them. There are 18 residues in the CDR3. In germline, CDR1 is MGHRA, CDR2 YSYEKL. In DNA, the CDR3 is TGCGCCAGCAGCCAAGATTTGGGGGTTGGGGGAAGTAGGACTGAAGCTTTCTTT. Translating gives CASSQDLGVGGSRTEAFF.

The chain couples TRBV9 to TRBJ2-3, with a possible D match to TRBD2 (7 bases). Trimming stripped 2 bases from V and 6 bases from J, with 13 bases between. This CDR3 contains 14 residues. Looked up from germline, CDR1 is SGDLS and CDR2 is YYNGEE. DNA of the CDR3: TGTGCCAGCAGCGTGGGAGGGGGGCCCGATACGCAGTATTTT. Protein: CASSVGGGPDTQYF.

The CDR3, as DNA: TGTGCCAGCAGCCCCGGACAGGGGGGTTACGAGCAGTACTTC. Translated, it gives CASSPGQGGYEQYF. This sequence joins TRBV5-6 and TRBJ2-7; 10 bases agree with TRBD1. The CDR3 is 14 amino acids. Germline loops: CDR1 SGHDT, CDR2 YYEEEE. With 4 bases clipped from V and 4 bases from J, the junction kept 5 bases outside the gene matches. Combining the CDR3 with reference TRBV5-6 and TRBJ2-7 gives the whole variable domain DAGVTQSPTHLIKTRGQQVTLRCSPKSGHDTVSWYQQALGQGPQFIFQYYEEEERQRGNFPDRFSGHQFPNYSSELNVNALLLGDSALYLCASSPGQGGYEQYFGPGTRLTVT.

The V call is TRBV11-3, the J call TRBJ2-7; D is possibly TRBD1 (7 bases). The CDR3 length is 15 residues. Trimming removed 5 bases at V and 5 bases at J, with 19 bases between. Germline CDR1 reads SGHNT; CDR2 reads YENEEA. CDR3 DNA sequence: TGTGCCAGCAGCCGACAGGGAGGAACGGGAGACGAGCAGTACTTC. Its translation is CASSRQGGTGDEQYF.

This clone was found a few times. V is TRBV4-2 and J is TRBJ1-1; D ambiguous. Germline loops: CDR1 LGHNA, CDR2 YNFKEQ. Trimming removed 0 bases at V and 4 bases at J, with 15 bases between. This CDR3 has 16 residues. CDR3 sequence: CASSQDGRPLATEAFF. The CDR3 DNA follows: TGTGCCAGCAGCCAAGACGGACGGCCATTGGCCACTGAAGCTTTCTTT.

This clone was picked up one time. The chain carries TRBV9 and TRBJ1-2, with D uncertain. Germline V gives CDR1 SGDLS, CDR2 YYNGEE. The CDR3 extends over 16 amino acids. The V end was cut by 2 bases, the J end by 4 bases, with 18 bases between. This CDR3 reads CASSVDLRQESYGYTF. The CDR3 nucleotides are TGTGCCAGCAGCGTTGACCTCCGGCAGGAGAGCTATGGCTACACCTTC.

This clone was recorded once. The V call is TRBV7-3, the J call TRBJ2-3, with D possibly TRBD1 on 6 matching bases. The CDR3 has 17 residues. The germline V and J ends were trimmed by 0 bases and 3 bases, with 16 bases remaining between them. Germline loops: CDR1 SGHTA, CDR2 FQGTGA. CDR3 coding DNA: TGTGCCAGCAGCTTAACGTCGGCAGGGGAAGGGACAGATACGCAGTATTTT. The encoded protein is CASSLTSAGEGTDTQYF.

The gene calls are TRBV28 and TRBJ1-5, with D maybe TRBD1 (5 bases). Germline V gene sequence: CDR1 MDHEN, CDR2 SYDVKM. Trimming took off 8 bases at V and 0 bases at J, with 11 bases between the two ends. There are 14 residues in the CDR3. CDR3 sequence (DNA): TGTGCCAGCGGGAGGGGATATAGCAATCAGCCCCAGCATTTT. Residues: CASGRGYSNQPQHF.

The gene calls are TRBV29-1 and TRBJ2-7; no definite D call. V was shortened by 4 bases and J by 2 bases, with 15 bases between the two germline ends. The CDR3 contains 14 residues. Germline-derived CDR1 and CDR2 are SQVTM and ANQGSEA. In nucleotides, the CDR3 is TGCAGCGTTGCTGAGGATTACCCTACCTACGAGCAGTACTTC. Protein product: CSVAEDYPTYEQYF.

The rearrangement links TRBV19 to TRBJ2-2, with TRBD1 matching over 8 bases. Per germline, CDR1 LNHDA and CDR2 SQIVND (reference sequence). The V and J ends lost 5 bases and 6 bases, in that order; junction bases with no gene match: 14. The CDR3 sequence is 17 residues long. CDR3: CASSAHFPGQVPGELFF. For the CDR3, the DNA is TGTGCCAGTAGTGCCCACTTCCCGGGACAGGTCCCCGGGGAGCTGTTTTTT.

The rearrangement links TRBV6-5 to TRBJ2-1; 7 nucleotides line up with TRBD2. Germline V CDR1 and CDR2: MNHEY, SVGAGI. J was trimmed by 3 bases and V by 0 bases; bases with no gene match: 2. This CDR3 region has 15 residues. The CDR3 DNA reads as TGTGCCAGCAGTTACTCCGGACTAGGCTACAATGAGCAGTTCTTC. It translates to CASSYSGLGYNEQFF.

CDR3: CSVRARGVRAEQYF. The DNA for the CDR3 is TGCAGCGTTCGAGCTAGAGGGGTCAGGGCCGAGCAGTACTTC. The V gene is TRBV29-1, the J gene TRBJ2-7, with D possibly called TRBD1 or TRBD2 (5 bases each). The CDR3 sequence is 14 residues long. V gave up 5 bases and J gave up 6 bases, with 20 bases separating them. Germline CDR1 reads SQVTM; CDR2 reads ANQGSEA.

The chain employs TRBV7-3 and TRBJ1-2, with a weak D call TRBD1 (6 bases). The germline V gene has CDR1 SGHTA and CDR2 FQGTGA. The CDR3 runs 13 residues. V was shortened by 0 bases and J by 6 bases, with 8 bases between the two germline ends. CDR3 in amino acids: CASSLTGADGYTF. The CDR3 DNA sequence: TGTGCCAGCAGCTTAACGGGGGCAGATGGCTACACCTTC.

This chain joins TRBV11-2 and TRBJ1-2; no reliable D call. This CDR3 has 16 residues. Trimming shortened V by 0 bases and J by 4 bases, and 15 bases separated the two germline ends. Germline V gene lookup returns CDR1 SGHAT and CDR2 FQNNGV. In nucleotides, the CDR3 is TGTGCCAGCAGCTTAGATGCCAGTACCGCGAGCTATGGCTACACCTTC. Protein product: CASSLDASTASYGYTF.

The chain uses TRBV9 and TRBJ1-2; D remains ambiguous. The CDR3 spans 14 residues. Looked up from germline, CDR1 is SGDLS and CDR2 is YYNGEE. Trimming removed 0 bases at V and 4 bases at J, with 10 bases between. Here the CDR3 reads CASSVAEFSYGYTF. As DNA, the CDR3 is TGTGCCAGCAGCGTAGCCGAGTTCAGCTATGGCTACACCTTC.

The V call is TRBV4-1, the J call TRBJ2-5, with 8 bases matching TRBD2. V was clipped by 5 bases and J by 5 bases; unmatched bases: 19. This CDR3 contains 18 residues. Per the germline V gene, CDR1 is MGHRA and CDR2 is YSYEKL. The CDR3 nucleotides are TGCGCCAGCAGCTCCCACGGAGATAAGCGGGAGATCTACGAGACCCAGTACTTC. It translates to CASSSHGDKREIYETQYF.

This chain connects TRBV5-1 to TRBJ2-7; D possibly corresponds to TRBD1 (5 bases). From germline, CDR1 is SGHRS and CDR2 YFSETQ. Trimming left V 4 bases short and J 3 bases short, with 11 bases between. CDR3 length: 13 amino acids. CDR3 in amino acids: CASSADKYYEQYF. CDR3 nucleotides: TGCGCCAGCAGCGCGGACAAATACTACGAGCAGTACTTC.